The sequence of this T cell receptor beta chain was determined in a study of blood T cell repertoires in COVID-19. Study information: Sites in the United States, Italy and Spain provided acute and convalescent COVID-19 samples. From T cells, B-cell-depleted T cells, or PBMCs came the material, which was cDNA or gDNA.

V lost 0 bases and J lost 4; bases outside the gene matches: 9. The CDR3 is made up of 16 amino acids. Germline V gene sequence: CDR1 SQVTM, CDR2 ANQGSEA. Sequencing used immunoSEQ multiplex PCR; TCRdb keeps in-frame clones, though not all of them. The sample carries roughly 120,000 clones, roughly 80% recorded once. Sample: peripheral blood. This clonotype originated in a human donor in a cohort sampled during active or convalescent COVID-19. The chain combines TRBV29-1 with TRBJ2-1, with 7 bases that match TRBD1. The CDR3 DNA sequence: TGCAGCGTTGAAGAGGAGACAGGGCGATGGTACAATGAGCAGTTCTTC. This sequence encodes CSVEEETGRWYNEQFF.